The 27 T cell receptor beta chains in this list originate from one sample, sequenced in a study of cytomegalovirus exposure and HLA in healthy donors. Measured with immunoSEQ multiplex PCR; TCRdb has only the in-frame clones, and not every one. The sample consists of 110,000 or so clones, 86% of them appearing once. Sequences were obtained from PBMCs. All receptors come from a man aged 18 to 30 in good health and CMV-seronegative.

The chain carries TRBV4-1 and TRBJ2-3; the D gene is possibly TRBD2 (6 bases). Germline V gene data show CDR1 as MGHRA and CDR2 as YSYEKL. Trimming pared 4 bases from V and 2 bases from J, leaving 19 bases between. The CDR3 extends over 17 amino acids. The chain's CDR3 is CASSPRGLAASTDTQYF. The CDR3 DNA is TGCGCCAGCAGCCCCCGTGGATTAGCGGCATCCACAGATACGCAGTATTTT.

The chain uses TRBV2 and TRBJ1-6; TRBD1 matches 7 bases. CDR3 length: 14 residues. The trim removed 6 bases at V and 10 bases at J, leaving 9 bases unmatched. From germline, CDR1 is SNHLY and CDR2 FYNNEI. CDR3 sequence: CASRPDRVGSPLHF. The CDR3 DNA reads TGTGCCAGCAGGCCCGACAGGGTGGGATCACCCCTCCACTTT. Looking up the rest from reference TRBV2 and TRBJ1-6 gives the full variable domain: EPEVTQTPSHQVTQMGQEVILRCVPISNHLYFYWYRQILGQKVEFLVSFYNNEISEKSEIFDDQFSVERPDGSNFTLKIRSTKLEDSAMYFCASRPDRVGSPLHFGNGTRLTVT.

The chain has TRBV27 and TRBJ2-3, with 9 bases fitting TRBD1. Germline V gene data show CDR1 as MNHEY and CDR2 as SMNVEV (reference sequence). V dropped 5 bases and J dropped 5; count of bases not matched to a gene: 8. The CDR3 covers 15 residues. The CDR3 here is CASSPRTGVGDTQYF. CDR3 DNA: TGTGCCAGCAGTCCGCGGACAGGGGTTGGAGATACGCAGTATTTT.

The J gene is TRBJ2-5, the V gene TRBV27, with 7 bases fitting TRBD2. The ends lost 6 bases at V and 5 bases at J; junction bases unmatched: 12. CDR3 length equals 15 residues. Germline loops: CDR1 MNHEY, CDR2 SMNVEV (reference sequence). CDR3 sequence (DNA): TGTGCCAGCAGGCCGAGGGAGGGAATAGGCGAGACCCAGTACTTC. Encoded protein: CASRPREGIGETQYF.

This clone was seen a single time. This sequence joins TRBV4-1 and TRBJ1-3, with 8 bases identical to TRBD1. The CDR3 covers 17 residues. CDR1 MGHRA and CDR2 YSYEKL come from the germline V gene. The junction had 4 bases not matched to a gene; V was cut back by 0 bases and J by 0 bases. CDR3 residues: CASSQDRQGSSGNTIYF. The CDR3 region has the DNA TGCGCCAGCAGCCAAGATCGACAGGGGAGCTCTGGAAACACCATATATTTT.

The chain carries TRBV5-8 and TRBJ2-1, with D perhaps TRBD2 (6 bases). The CDR3 totals 15 residues. Germline values: CDR1 SGHTS, CDR2 YDEGEE. The V end was cut by 3 bases, the J end by 1 base, with 11 bases between. The CDR3 protein is CASSSWGESYNEQFF. The CDR3 DNA sequence: TGTGCCAGCAGCTCGTGGGGGGAGTCCTACAATGAGCAGTTCTTC.

This CDR3 reads CASSVGEGDPLHF. CDR3 nucleotide sequence: TGTGCCAGCAGCGTAGGAGAGGGGGATCCCCTCCACTTT. V gene TRBV9 combines with J gene TRBJ1-6; the D gene is possibly TRBD1 (6 bases). The germline gives CDR1 SGDLS, CDR2 YYNGEE. This CDR3 is built from 13 residues. Between the trimmed V and J ends, which lost 0 bases and 13 bases, there was a span of 11 bases.

V gene TRBV30 combines with J gene TRBJ2-4; D remains ambiguous. Germline assignment: CDR1 GTSNPN and CDR2 SVGIG (reference sequence). The CDR3 length is 13 residues. V lost 0 bases and J lost 0, with 3 bases in between. The CDR3 DNA reads as TGTGCCTGGAGTGTTCTAGCCAAAAACATTCAGTACTTC. Protein sequence: CAWSVLAKNIQYF.

The J gene is TRBJ2-1, the V gene TRBV10-1; 8 bases align to TRBD2. CDR3 length equals 15 residues. After removal of 2 bases from V and 8 bases from J, the junction contained 8 bases not matched to a gene. CDR1 is WNHNN and CDR2 is SYGVQD in the germline V gene (reference sequence). This chain's CDR3 is CASSEDREGLDEQFF. CDR3 nucleotides: TGCGCCAGCAGTGAGGACCGGGAGGGGCTCGATGAGCAGTTCTTC.

V gene TRBV19 combines with J gene TRBJ2-1, with TRBD2 matching over 14 bases. V trimming: 5 bases; J trimming: 5 bases; junction bases outside the gene matches: 8. The CDR3 runs 17 residues. Per the germline V gene, CDR1 is LNHDA and CDR2 is SQIVND (reference sequence). CDR3 residues: CASSPGLAGVWNNEQFF. Written as DNA, the CDR3 is TGTGCCAGTAGTCCGGGACTAGCGGGGGTTTGGAACAATGAGCAGTTCTTC.

V gene TRBV5-4 combines with J gene TRBJ1-2; a weak D match, TRBD1 (5 bases). CDR1 is SGHNT and CDR2 is YYREEE in the germline V gene (reference sequence). Trimming cost V 10 bases and J 4 bases, with 17 bases left between them. The CDR3 has 13 amino acids. The chain's CDR3 is CASQGPTSYGYTF. CDR3 in DNA: TGTGCCTCCCAGGGCCCGACTAGCTATGGCTACACCTTC.

The chain joins TRBV4-1 to TRBJ2-4, with D possibly matching TRBD2 (6 bases). The V end was cut by 1 base, the J end by 9 bases, with 19 bases between. CDR3 length equals 16 residues. Germline V gives CDR1 MGHRA, CDR2 YSYEKL. The CDR3 DNA is TGCGCCAGCAGCCAAGTTACTAGCTTCTCGAGAGGCATTCAGTACTTC. This sequence encodes CASSQVTSFSRGIQYF.

The chain joins TRBV4-1 to TRBJ2-7; 10 bases agree with TRBD1. The germline V gene has CDR1 MGHRA and CDR2 YSYEKL. The CDR3 totals 14 residues. V shed 4 bases and J 6 bases; nucleotides not matched to a gene: 6. CDR3 region: CASSPLGTGAEQYF. In nucleotides, the CDR3 is TGCGCCAGCAGCCCCCTTGGGACAGGGGCCGAGCAGTACTTC.

This chain links TRBV27 with TRBJ2-5, with 8 bases lining up with TRBD1. The V gene end was trimmed by 5 bases and the J gene end by 7 bases; junction bases not matched to a gene: 6. CDR3 length: 13 amino acids. The germline V gene has CDR1 MNHEY and CDR2 SMNVEV (reference sequence). This CDR3 reads CASSTDRAGTQYF. The DNA for the CDR3 is TGTGCCAGCAGTACGGACAGGGCAGGGACCCAGTACTTC.

The CDR3 DNA sequence: TGTGCCACCCAACTGAGCACCTCCTACGAGCAGTACTTC. Protein sequence: CATQLSTSYEQYF. This chain joins TRBV10-3 and TRBJ2-7; D unclear. With 10 bases removed from V and 0 bases from J, the gap between germline ends came to 13 bases. The CDR3 extends over 13 amino acids. Germline assignment: CDR1 ENHRY and CDR2 SYGVKD.

This chain links TRBV7-9 with TRBJ2-3; 9 bases align to TRBD2. This CDR3 comprises 16 residues. Germline-derived CDR1 and CDR2 are SEHNR and FQNEAQ (reference sequence). The J segment lost 1 base and the V segment lost 5 bases, leaving 7 bases of the junction unmatched. As DNA, the CDR3 is TGTGCCAGCAGCGTCCTCTTAGCGGGGGGCACAGATACGCAGTATTTT. This translates into CASSVLLAGGTDTQYF.

The chain uses TRBV5-6 and TRBJ1-2; D unclear. Looked up from germline, CDR1 is SGHDT and CDR2 is YYEEEE. The V and J ends lost 4 bases and 8 bases respectively, with 12 bases between them. The CDR3 spans 12 residues. DNA for the CDR3: TGTGCCAGCAGCGACCGACTTGCGGGCTACACCTTC. This encodes CASSDRLAGYTF.

The rearrangement links TRBV5-1 to TRBJ2-7, with D perhaps TRBD2 (6 bases). Germline V lookup: CDR1 SGHRS, CDR2 YFSETQ. The CDR3 runs to 16 residues. V was clipped by 3 bases and J by 1 base, with 17 bases between them. CDR3 nucleotide sequence: TGCGCCAGCAGCTCCGTCCGGGGGAGCGAATCCTACGAGCAGTACTTC. Protein: CASSSVRGSESYEQYF.

The rearrangement links TRBV15 to TRBJ2-2; a weak D match, TRBD1 (5 bases). V was shortened by 0 bases and J by 7 bases, with 9 bases between the two germline ends. Germline V gives CDR1 LNHNV, CDR2 YYDKDF (reference sequence). The CDR3 loop spans 14 amino acids. This CDR3 reads CATSRDKGHGELFF. DNA for the CDR3: TGTGCCACCAGCAGAGATAAGGGGCACGGGGAGCTGTTTTTT.

The J gene is TRBJ1-4, the V gene TRBV7-2; no definite D call. This CDR3 region has 17 residues. Germline V gene data show CDR1 as SGHTA and CDR2 as FQGNSA. The V gene lost 4 bases and the J gene lost 4 bases, with 19 bases spanning the gap. Here the CDR3 reads CASSWRTGGGNNEKLFF. The CDR3 region has the DNA TGTGCCAGCAGCTGGAGGACGGGAGGCGGTAATAATGAAAAACTGTTTTTT. Drawing the rest from reference TRBV7-2 and TRBJ1-4, the complete variable domain is GAGVSQSPSNKVTEKGKDVELRCDPISGHTALYWYRQSLGQGLEFLIYFQGNSAPDKSGLPSDRFSAERTGGSVSTLTIQRTQQEDSAVYLCASSWRTGGGNNEKLFFGSGTQLSVL.

The gene calls are TRBV5-6 and TRBJ2-3; TRBD2 might be the D (5 bases). Trimming cost V 4 bases and J 3 bases, with 9 bases left between them. The CDR3 is made up of 13 amino acids. Germline lookup yields CDR1 SGHDT and CDR2 YYEEEE. CDR3 sequence: CASSRGSTDTQYF. The DNA for the CDR3 is TGTGCCAGCAGCCGGGGTAGTACAGATACGCAGTATTTT.

This clone was counted a single time. The chain joins TRBV15 to TRBJ2-2; D perhaps matches TRBD1 (5 bases). This CDR3 has 14 amino acids. The V gene lost 0 bases and the J gene lost 6 bases, with 8 bases spanning the gap. Germline CDR1 and CDR2: LNHNV and YYDKDF (reference sequence). The CDR3 DNA follows: TGTGCCACCAGCAGAGATAAGACAGCCGGGGAGCTGTTTTTT. This translates into CATSRDKTAGELFF.

This CDR3 is CAWSTGTDTQYF. The DNA for the CDR3 is TGTGCCTGGAGTACTGGCACAGATACGCAGTATTTT. This chain uses TRBV30 with TRBJ2-3; D gene ambiguous. The CDR3 has 12 residues. Looked up from germline, CDR1 is GTSNPN and CDR2 is SVGIG (reference sequence). V lost 2 bases and J 1 base, leaving 4 bases between the germline ends.

J is TRBJ2-1 and V is TRBV6-5, with TRBD2 matching over 12 bases. Losses at the gene ends were 9 bases for V and 8 bases for J; bases not matched to a gene: 8. Germline values: CDR1 MNHEY, CDR2 SVGAGI. The CDR3 runs to 14 residues. The CDR3 DNA reads TGTGCCAGTTCCTCTAGCGGGAGGGCGGATGAGCAGTTCTTC. It translates to CASSSSGRADEQFF.

This sequence joins TRBV27 and TRBJ2-7; D is perhaps TRBD2 (6 bases). In germline, CDR1 is MNHEY, CDR2 SMNVEV (reference sequence). Trimming pared 3 bases from V and 4 bases from J, leaving 10 bases between. This CDR3 spans 13 amino acids. The CDR3 DNA reads as TGTGCCAGCAGTTTCGGTCGGGGGTACGAGCAGTACTTC. Its translation is CASSFGRGYEQYF.

The gene calls are TRBV10-1 and TRBJ2-7; TRBD1 aligns across 12 bases. Germline lookup yields CDR1 WNHNN and CDR2 SYGVQD (reference sequence). Trimming at V came to 2 bases and at J to 2 bases, leaving 13 bases not matched to a gene. The CDR3 is 19 residues long. The CDR3 here is CASSEDRDRGQIPPYEQYF. In nucleotides, the CDR3 is TGCGCCAGCAGTGAGGACCGGGACAGGGGGCAAATCCCGCCCTACGAGCAGTACTTC.

V gene TRBV5-8 combines with J gene TRBJ2-5; 10 bases are a match to TRBD1. The CDR3 has 15 amino acids. The V and J ends lost 3 bases and 1 base, in that order; junction bases with no gene match: 3. Germline CDR1 SGHTS, CDR2 YDEGEE. CDR3 region: CASSWGTGAQETQYF. CDR3 sequence (DNA): TGTGCCAGCAGCTGGGGGACAGGGGCCCAAGAGACCCAGTACTTC. The variable domain in full, completed from reference TRBV5-8 and TRBJ2-5, reads EAGVTQSPTHLIKTRGQQATLRCSPISGHTSVYWYQQALGLGLQFLLWYDEGEERNRGNFPPRFSGRQFPNYSSELNVNALELEDSALYLCASSWGTGAQETQYFGPGTRLLVL.